Below, 32 T cell receptor beta chains from the same sample are listed, as sequenced in a study of blood T cell repertoires in COVID-19. Sequenced by immunoSEQ multiplex PCR; TCRdb stores in-frame clones only, minus some. This sample yields approximately 35,000 clones, of which around 85% are seen a single time; 5% to 7.5% belongs to the top ten. The sequenced material came from peripheral blood. Source of these receptors: a man aged 60 to 75 with active COVID-19.

This clone is a singleton in its sample. The V and J genes are TRBV6-5 and TRBJ2-7, with 9 bases aligning to TRBD1. The junction had 6 bases not matched to a gene; V was cut back by 6 bases and J by 6 bases. This CDR3 spans 13 amino acids. Looked up from germline, CDR1 is MNHEY and CDR2 is SVGAGI. Here the CDR3 reads CASRRDRVGEQYF. The CDR3 coding sequence is TGTGCCAGCAGACGGGACAGGGTTGGCGAGCAGTACTTC.

V is TRBV6-6 and J is TRBJ2-2; weak D call: TRBD1 (5 bases). Germline CDR1 MNHNY, CDR2 SVGAGI (reference sequence). Deletions cut 0 bases from V and 10 bases from J, with 12 bases between. The CDR3 consists of 14 residues. The CDR3: CASSYSAGPTELFF. As DNA, the CDR3 is TGTGCCAGCAGTTACTCGGCAGGGCCTACGGAGCTGTTTTTT.

The chain employs TRBV11-3 and TRBJ2-5, with 7 bases fitting TRBD2. V lost 5 bases and J lost 2; bases outside the gene matches: 11. There are 16 residues in the CDR3. Germline assignment: CDR1 SGHNT and CDR2 YENEEA. The DNA for the CDR3 is TGTGCCAGCAGCCCCATGGGGAGAGCGGGACAAGAGACCCAGTACTTC. Translating it yields CASSPMGRAGQETQYF.

V and J are TRBV28 and TRBJ2-1; D unclear. V was trimmed by 6 bases and J by 3 bases, leaving 18 bases between them. The CDR3 loop spans 16 amino acids. Germline V gene lookup returns CDR1 MDHEN and CDR2 SYDVKM. Here the CDR3 reads CASSSTTASYYNEQFF. The CDR3 coding sequence is TGTGCCAGCAGCTCTACTACTGCCTCCTACTACAATGAGCAGTTCTTC.

This rearrangement joins TRBV3-1 (or the pseudogene TRBV3-2) to TRBJ2-1, with TRBD2 identical over 7 bases. With V trimmed by 0 bases and J by 4 bases, 9 bases remained unmatched. In germline, CDR1 is LGHDT, CDR2 YNNKEL (reference sequence). This CDR3 is built from 17 residues. The DNA of the CDR3 is TGTGCCAGCAGCCAAGATTTTGAGGGAGGGCCATACAATGAGCAGTTCTTC. This gives the protein CASSQDFEGGPYNEQFF.

The chain links TRBV29-1 to TRBJ2-1; D possibly corresponds to TRBD1 (6 bases). The CDR3 consists of 17 residues. Trimming shortened V by 5 bases and J by 0 bases, and 20 bases separated the two germline ends. Germline CDR1 reads SQVTM; CDR2 reads ANQGSEA. The CDR3 DNA reads TGCAGCGTTAGGGACAATTGGACTCCGAGCTCCTACAATGAGCAGTTCTTC. It translates to CSVRDNWTPSSYNEQFF.

This clone was counted a few times. CDR3 in DNA: TGTGCCACCAGCAGAGATATGCGGCAAAATCAGCCCCAGCATTTT. Translated: CATSRDMRQNQPQHF. The chain joins TRBV15 to TRBJ1-5, with D uncertain. The CDR3 is made up of 15 amino acids. In germline, CDR1 is LNHNV, CDR2 YYDKDF (reference sequence). The V gene lost 0 bases and the J gene lost 4 bases, with 10 bases spanning the gap.

For the CDR3, the DNA is TGTGCTAGTGGTTTGGAGCGGGGGGAGCTGTTTTTT. Residues: CASGLERGELFF. The chain carries TRBV12-5 and TRBJ2-2, with D perhaps matching TRBD2 (5 bases). Looked up from germline, CDR1 is LGHNT and CDR2 is FRNRAP. V was cut by 1 base and J by 8 bases, with 5 bases left in between. CDR3 length: 12 residues.

The genes are TRBV6-6 and TRBJ1-3; D perhaps matches TRBD1 (6 bases). CDR1 is MNHNY, CDR2 SVGAGI, per germline (reference sequence). The CDR3 consists of 17 residues. V was cut by 6 bases and J by 0 bases, with 18 bases left in between. CDR3: CASSRKTGDASGNTIYF. The CDR3 DNA sequence: TGTGCCAGCAGCCGAAAGACAGGCGACGCCTCTGGAAACACCATATATTTT.

The gene calls are TRBV5-1 and TRBJ2-5; 12 bases match TRBD2. With 0 bases clipped from V and 0 bases from J, the junction kept 3 bases outside the gene matches. There are 17 residues in the CDR3. Looked up from germline, CDR1 is SGHRS and CDR2 is YFSETQ. The CDR3 spells CASSLARTSGNQETQYF. The CDR3 DNA reads TGCGCCAGCAGCTTGGCCCGGACTAGCGGGAACCAAGAGACCCAGTACTTC.

The chain couples TRBV9 to TRBJ2-1; 7 nucleotides line up with TRBD2. The ends lost 0 bases at V and 5 bases at J; junction bases unmatched: 20. The CDR3 loop spans 20 amino acids. CDR1 and CDR2 (germline): SGDLS, YYNGEE. As DNA, the CDR3 is TGTGCCAGCAGCGTAGCGCGGGGGAAGGCTAGCGTGGACCTGAACAATGAGCAGTTCTTC. Translated: CASSVARGKASVDLNNEQFF.

The chain carries TRBV5-6 and TRBJ1-4; D may be TRBD1 (5 bases). The CDR3 covers 14 residues. Germline V gene data show CDR1 as SGHDT and CDR2 as YYEEEE. V was pared by 3 bases and J by 1 base, with 7 bases between. CDR3 residues: CASSWGGTNEKLFF. The CDR3 nucleotides read TGTGCCAGCAGCTGGGGGGGAACTAATGAAAAACTGTTTTTT. The full variable domain, with the rest looked up from reference TRBV5-6 and TRBJ1-4, is DAGVTQSPTHLIKTRGQQVTLRCSPKSGHDTVSWYQQALGQGPQFIFQYYEEEERQRGNFPDRFSGHQFPNYSSELNVNALLLGDSALYLCASSWGGTNEKLFFGSGTQLSVL.

This chain joins TRBV6-4 and TRBJ1-1, with TRBD1 matching over 9 bases. CDR3 length: 15 residues. CDR1 is MRHNA, CDR2 SNTAGT, per germline. V was pared by 5 bases and J by 5 bases, with 9 bases of the junction left unmatched. CDR3 protein: CASSPDRGRETEAFF. CDR3 DNA sequence: TGTGCCAGCAGTCCGGACAGGGGACGGGAGACTGAAGCTTTCTTT.

The rearrangement joins TRBV19 to TRBJ2-1; TRBD2 aligns across 9 bases. With V trimmed by 1 base and J by 9 bases, 7 bases remained unmatched. The CDR3 is 15 amino acids. Germline CDR1 is LNHDA and CDR2 is SQIVND (reference sequence). CDR3 region: CASSIAGRGGSEQFF. CDR3 DNA sequence: TGTGCCAGTAGTATAGCCGGGCGGGGGGGTAGTGAGCAGTTCTTC.

V usage is TRBV7-2 and J usage is TRBJ2-7; D gene unclear. This CDR3 is built from 15 residues. Germline CDR1 reads SGHTA; CDR2 reads FQGNSA. Trimming took 5 bases from V and 6 from J, leaving 20 bases between them. The CDR3: CASSPGSGYRSEQYF. In DNA form, the CDR3 reads TGTGCCAGCAGCCCTGGGTCTGGATACCGGAGCGAGCAGTACTTC. Complete variable domain (other parts from reference TRBV7-2 and TRBJ2-7): GAGVSQSPSNKVTEKGKDVELRCDPISGHTALYWYRQSLGQGLEFLIYFQGNSAPDKSGLPSDRFSAERTGGSVSTLTIQRTQQEDSAVYLCASSPGSGYRSEQYFGPGTRLTVT.

The chain uses TRBV5-1 and TRBJ2-1; 10 bases are shared with TRBD2. V was clipped by 4 bases and J by 1 base; unmatched bases: 2. The CDR3 extends over 15 amino acids. Germline V gene data show CDR1 as SGHRS and CDR2 as YFSETQ. CDR3 amino acids: CASSPSGSSYNEQFF. The CDR3 DNA reads as TGCGCCAGCAGCCCTAGCGGGAGTTCCTACAATGAGCAGTTCTTC.

Details on this clone: The junction differs from germline at one of its ends, possibly a read error. The V and J genes are TRBV5-1 and TRBJ2-5; perhaps TRBD2 as D (5 bases). This CDR3 comprises 12 residues. CDR1 and CDR2 from the germline V gene are SGHRS and YFSETQ. In DNA, the CDR3 is TGCGCCAGCAGCTCGACGGGTGGGGTGGAGGACTTC. Amino acid sequence: CASSSTGGVEDF.

The chain combines TRBV28 with TRBJ1-2; D not certain. Trimming took off 3 bases at V and 2 bases at J, with 10 bases between the two ends. Germline CDR1 and CDR2: MDHEN and SYDVKM. CDR3 size: 14 residues. The CDR3 nucleotides are TGTGCCAGCAGTTTCGGAACGGGGAACTATGGCTACACCTTC. Protein product: CASSFGTGNYGYTF.

The chain uses TRBV24-1 and TRBJ2-1; D is unresolved. Trimming pared 1 base from V and 9 bases from J, leaving 9 bases between. The CDR3 is 13 amino acids. Germline assignment: CDR1 KGHDR and CDR2 SFDVKD. CDR3 amino acids: CATSDFFSGEQFF. DNA of the CDR3: TGTGCCACCAGTGATTTTTTCTCAGGTGAGCAGTTCTTC.

The sample holds a few counts of this clone. V is TRBV24-1 and J is TRBJ2-7, with 8 bases fitting TRBD1. CDR1 is KGHDR and CDR2 is SFDVKD in the germline V gene. J gave up 2 bases and V 3 bases, and 5 bases lay outside the gene matches. CDR3 size: 15 residues. The CDR3 bases are TGTGCCACCAGTGATCCCCGGGACAGGACCTACGAGCAGTACTTC. This translates into CATSDPRDRTYEQYF.

This clone appeared a single time. The chain is built from TRBV5-8 and TRBJ2-3; weak D call: TRBD2 (6 bases). Germline CDR1 SGHTS, CDR2 YDEGEE. V lost 4 bases to trimming and J lost 1 base, with 16 bases between them. The CDR3 covers 16 residues. The CDR3 loop is CASSGSGRHRTDTQYF. CDR3 nucleotides: TGTGCCAGCAGCGGCTCAGGGAGGCACCGCACAGATACGCAGTATTTT.

In DNA form, the CDR3 reads TGTGCCAGTAGCTGGGGCAGTTGGACAGGGTCTGGCTACACCTTC. It encodes CASSWGSWTGSGYTF. The rearrangement uses TRBV19 and TRBJ1-2; TRBD1 matches at 8 bases. From germline, CDR1 is LNHDA and CDR2 SQIVND (reference sequence). The CDR3 runs to 15 residues. Trimming at V came to 6 bases and at J to 7 bases, leaving 13 bases not matched to a gene.

J is TRBJ1-5 and V is TRBV19; D perhaps matches TRBD1 (6 bases). The CDR3 totals 14 residues. Germline V lookup: CDR1 LNHDA, CDR2 SQIVND (reference sequence). V lost 7 bases, J lost 4 bases, and 14 bases lay in between. The CDR3 sequence: CASTGQPKNQPQHF. The CDR3 DNA follows: TGTGCCAGTACCGGACAGCCCAAAAATCAGCCCCAGCATTTT. Full variable domain (missing parts from reference TRBV19 and TRBJ1-5): DGGITQSPKYLFRKEGQNVTLSCEQNLNHDAMYWYRQDPGQGLRLIYYSQIVNDFQKGDIAEGYSVSREKKESFPLTVTSAQKNPTAFYLCASTGQPKNQPQHFGDGTRLSIL.

J is TRBJ2-1 and V is TRBV9; TRBD2 agrees at 11 bases. This CDR3 comprises 15 residues. Germline values: CDR1 SGDLS, CDR2 YYNGEE. V shed 5 bases, J shed 6 bases, and the junction held 7 bases outside the gene matches. The CDR3 DNA follows: TGTGCCAGCAGTACACTAGCGGGAGCGGGCAATGAGCAGTTCTTC. It translates to CASSTLAGAGNEQFF.

A word on this clone: Within the sample, other DNA sequences also encode this same CDR3. The rearrangement links TRBV18 to TRBJ2-3; D remains ambiguous. Germline CDR1 KGHSH, CDR2 LQKENI. The V end lost 3 bases, the J end lost 5 bases, and 6 bases lay between the germline ends. CDR3 length equals 12 residues. The CDR3 DNA is TGTGCCAGCTCACCTCGAGGAGATACGCAGTATTTT. Translation gives CASSPRGDTQYF.

The chain combines TRBV19 with TRBJ2-7, with 10 bases aligning to TRBD1. The germline V gene encodes CDR1 LNHDA and CDR2 SQIVND (reference sequence). CDR3 size: 16 residues. Trimming at V came to 4 bases and at J to 4 bases, leaving 10 bases not matched to a gene. CDR3: CASSKTIDRGQYEQYF. CDR3 in DNA: TGTGCCAGTAGTAAAACGATCGACAGGGGGCAATACGAGCAGTACTTC.

The rearrangement uses TRBV2 and TRBJ2-7; a weak D match, TRBD2 (6 bases). Trimming pared 3 bases from V and 5 bases from J, leaving 17 bases between. Per germline, CDR1 SNHLY and CDR2 FYNNEI. CDR3 length: 15 amino acids. As DNA, the CDR3 is TGTGCCAGCAGTGATGAGTTGTGGAGGGTCCACGAGCAGTACTTC. Translating gives CASSDELWRVHEQYF.

The J gene is TRBJ1-5, the V gene TRBV20-1, with a tentative D call TRBD1 (5 bases). The V end lost 3 bases, the J end lost 3 bases, and 15 bases lay between the germline ends. The CDR3 runs to 15 residues. CDR1 and CDR2 (germline): DFQATT, SNEGSKA (reference sequence). The CDR3 nucleotides read TGCAGTGCTAGTTCCCCGCAGGGCGCCAATCAGCCCCAGCATTTT. Amino acid sequence: CSASSPQGANQPQHF.

The chain links TRBV11-3 to TRBJ2-1, with TRBD2 identical over 9 bases. Germline CDR1 is SGHNT and CDR2 is YENEEA. The CDR3 consists of 16 residues. J gave up 0 bases and V 5 bases, and 5 bases lay outside the gene matches. The CDR3 is CASSPPGLASYNEQFF. CDR3 bases: TGTGCCAGCAGCCCCCCGGGACTAGCCTCCTACAATGAGCAGTTCTTC.

This rearrangement joins TRBV28 to TRBJ2-7, with 11 nucleotides matching TRBD1. Per the germline V gene, CDR1 is MDHEN and CDR2 is SYDVKM. The junction had 5 bases not matched to a gene; V was cut back by 4 bases and J by 6 bases. The CDR3 runs to 14 residues. The CDR3 DNA follows: TGTGCCAGCAGTTCCCGGGACAGGGGGTTCGAGCAGTACTTC. Encoded protein: CASSSRDRGFEQYF.

A few counts support this clone. This rearrangement joins TRBV19 to TRBJ2-7, with a tentative D call TRBD2 (5 bases). Trimming cost V 6 bases and J 1 base, with 10 bases left between them. Germline V gene data show CDR1 as LNHDA and CDR2 as SQIVND (reference sequence). The CDR3 covers 13 residues. CDR3 protein: CASRELGSYEQYF. The CDR3, as DNA: TGTGCCAGTAGGGAACTAGGATCCTACGAGCAGTACTTC. The full variable domain, rest sourced from reference TRBV19 and TRBJ2-7, is DGGITQSPKYLFRKEGQNVTLSCEQNLNHDAMYWYRQDPGQGLRLIYYSQIVNDFQKGDIAEGYSVSREKKESFPLTVTSAQKNPTAFYLCASRELGSYEQYFGPGTRLTVT.

The chain joins TRBV6-6 to TRBJ2-3; maybe TRBD1 (5 bases). V shed 8 bases and J shed 2 bases, with 11 bases lying between them. The germline CDR1 and CDR2 sequences are MNHNY and SVGAGI (reference sequence). The CDR3 runs to 13 residues. The CDR3 spells CASRRTNTDTQYF. For the CDR3, the DNA is TGTGCCAGCCGAAGGACAAACACAGATACGCAGTATTTT.